This T cell receptor beta chain is from a study of blood T cell repertoires in COVID-19. Generated by immunoSEQ multiplex PCR, the TCRdb table keeps only in-frame clones and is missing some. This sample has fewer than 250,000 clones, with about 87% found just once. Sequencing used peripheral blood. The receptor was isolated from a man in his 70s with acute or convalescent COVID-19.

Written as DNA, the CDR3 is TGCGCCAGCAGCCAAGAGCCGGACTTGACACCAGATACGCAGTATTTT. The encoded protein is CASSQEPDLTPDTQYF. The chain employs TRBV4-3 and TRBJ2-3; weak D call: TRBD2 (5 bases). The CDR3 runs to 16 residues. Trimming took off 0 bases at V and 4 bases at J, with 14 bases between the two ends. Per germline, CDR1 LGHNA and CDR2 YSLEER.